The present entry profiles one TCR beta chain with its context. The antigen remains unidentified. Germline CDR1 reads MNHEY; CDR2 reads SVGAGI. V gave up 6 bases and J gave up 0 bases, with 9 bases separating them. This CDR3 is 14 amino acids long. The data are from a study of cytomegalovirus exposure and HLA in healthy donors. PCR amplification relied on 60 Vbeta primers (plus 13 Jbeta primers). Profiling relied on immunoSEQ multiplex PCR, and the TCRdb table lists in-frame clones only, not all of them. The sample includes around 200,000 clones, 65% to 90% of them seen just once. General observations from the study: In a later analysis, productive TCRs from donors in an Asian-associated ancestry cluster reportedly carried fewer N-insertions than the cohort mean. An analysis that came later showed most CMV-associated TCR beta chains appearing HLA-restricted. A link between a missense DCLRE1C variant and TCR beta V- and J-gene trimming emerged from a later analysis. Later, an analysis found that common viral pathogens appeared to be linked with several of the most significant clusters.

This chain joins TRBV6-5 and TRBJ1-3; D is uncertain. The origin of this receptor is a woman aged 25 to 39 in good health and CMV-seronegative. Sequenced material: PBMCs. The CDR3 DNA follows: TGTGCCAGCAGCCCGGAGGCCTCTGGAAACACCATATATTTT. Protein: CASSPEASGNTIYF.